This TCR beta chain was retrieved from a study of spatial heterogeneity in lung cancer. Findings and limits, study-wide: Compared with follow-up, resection was when ubiquitous expanded tumor TCRs appeared in blood more.

Unique molecular identifiers, one per molecule, were present on every TCR cDNA molecule. TCRdb processed the 5' RACE reads anew with MiXCR; each CDR3 protein has one entry. The sample contains 25,000 or so distinct CDR3 sequences, roughly 4.5% of which appear only once. At least ten counts were recorded for this clonotype. The antigen remains unidentified. The germline CDR1 and CDR2 sequences are GTSNPN and SVGIG (reference sequence). The V gene end was trimmed by 5 bases and the J gene end by 7 bases; junction bases not matched to a gene: 3. CDR3 size: 11 residues. The time point: sample taken at primary tumor resection. Sequencing covered unsorted whole RNA taken from tumor, nontumor lung or frozen PBMC.

The clonotype was recovered from a male donor with early-stage non-small cell lung cancer. The material sequenced was PBMCs, taken at surgery. This chain links TRBV30 with TRBJ1-2; 8 bases align to TRBD1. CDR3 nucleotides: TGTGCCTGGCGCGACAGGGGTGGCTACACCTTC. Translating gives CAWRDRGGYTF.